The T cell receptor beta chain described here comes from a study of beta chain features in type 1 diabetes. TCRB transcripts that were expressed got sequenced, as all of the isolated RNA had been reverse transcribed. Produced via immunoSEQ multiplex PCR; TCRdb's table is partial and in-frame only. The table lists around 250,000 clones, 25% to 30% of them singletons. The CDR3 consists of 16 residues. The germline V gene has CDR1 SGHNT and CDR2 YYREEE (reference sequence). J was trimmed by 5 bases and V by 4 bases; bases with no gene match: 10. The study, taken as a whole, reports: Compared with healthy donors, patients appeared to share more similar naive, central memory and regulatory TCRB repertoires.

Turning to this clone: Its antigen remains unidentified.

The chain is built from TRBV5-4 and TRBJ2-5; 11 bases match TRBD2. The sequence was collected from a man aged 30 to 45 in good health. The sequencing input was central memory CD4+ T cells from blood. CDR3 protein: CASSVGTSGNGETQYF. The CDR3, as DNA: TGTGCCAGCAGCGTAGGGACTAGCGGAAATGGGGAGACCCAGTACTTC. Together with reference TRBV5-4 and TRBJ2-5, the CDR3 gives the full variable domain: ETGVTQSPTHLIKTRGQQVTLRCSSQSGHNTVSWYQQALGQGPQFIFQYYREEENGRGNFPPRFSGLQFPNYSSELNVNALELDDSALYLCASSVGTSGNGETQYFGPGTRLLVL.